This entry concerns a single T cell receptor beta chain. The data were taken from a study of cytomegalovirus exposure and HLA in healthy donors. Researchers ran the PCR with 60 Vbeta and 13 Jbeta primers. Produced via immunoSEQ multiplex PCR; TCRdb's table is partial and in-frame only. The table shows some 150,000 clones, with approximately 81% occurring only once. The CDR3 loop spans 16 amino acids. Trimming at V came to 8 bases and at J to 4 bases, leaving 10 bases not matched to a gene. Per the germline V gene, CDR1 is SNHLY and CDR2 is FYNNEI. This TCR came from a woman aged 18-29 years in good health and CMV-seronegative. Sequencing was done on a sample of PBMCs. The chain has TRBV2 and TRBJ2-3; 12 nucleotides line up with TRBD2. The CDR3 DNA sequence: TGTGCCAGCGCGCCTAGCGGGAGGGCCGTCCCAGATACGCAGTATTTT. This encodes CASAPSGRAVPDTQYF. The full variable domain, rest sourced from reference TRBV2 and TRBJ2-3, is EPEVTQTPSHQVTQMGQEVILRCVPISNHLYFYWYRQILGQKVEFLVSFYNNEISEKSEIFDDQFSVERPDGSNFTLKIRSTKLEDSAMYFCASAPSGRAVPDTQYFGPGTRLTVL.